This T cell receptor (beta chain) was retrieved from a study of graft-versus-host responses after intestinal transplantation. Study information: Every recipient had anti-thymocyte globulin induction and around 3 years of tacrolimus plus steroids.

CDR1 and CDR2 from the germline V gene are SGDLS and YYNGEE. Trimming took 0 bases from V and 5 from J; bases not matched to a gene: 8. This CDR3 contains 18 residues. Study-level findings and limits: Detection of GvH clones occurred in recipient marrow, and some had their first appearance in ileum or blood.

Notes on this clone: The antigen is unknown.

The protocol was immunoSEQ multiplex PCR, while the TCRdb copy is restricted to in-frame clones and leaves out a portion. The table lists tens of thousands of clones, about 94% of them singletons. The receptor was derived from a human donor who received an intestinal transplant. The sample consisted of unstimulated CD8+ T cells sorted from spleen or lymph node cells, taken before intestinal transplant. The chain employs TRBV9 and TRBJ2-2, with TRBD1 matching 12 bases. CDR3 region: CASSVATGQGARTGELFF. CDR3 sequence (DNA): TGTGCCAGCAGCGTAGCTACGGGACAGGGGGCAAGGACCGGGGAGCTGTTTTTT.